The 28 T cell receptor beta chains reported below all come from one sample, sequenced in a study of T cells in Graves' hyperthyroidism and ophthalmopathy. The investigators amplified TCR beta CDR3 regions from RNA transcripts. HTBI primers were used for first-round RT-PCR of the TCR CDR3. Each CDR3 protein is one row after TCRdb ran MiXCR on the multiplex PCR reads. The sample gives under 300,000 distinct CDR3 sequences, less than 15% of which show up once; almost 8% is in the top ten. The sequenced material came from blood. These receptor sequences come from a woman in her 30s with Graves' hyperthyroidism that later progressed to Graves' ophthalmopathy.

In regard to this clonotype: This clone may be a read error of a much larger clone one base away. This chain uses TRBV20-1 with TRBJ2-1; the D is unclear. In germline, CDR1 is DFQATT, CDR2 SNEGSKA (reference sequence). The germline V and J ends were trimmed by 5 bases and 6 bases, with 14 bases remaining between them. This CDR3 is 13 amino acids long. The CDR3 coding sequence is TGCAGTGCTCGCGATATTAGCCGCAATGAGCAGTTCTTC. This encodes CSARDISRNEQFF.

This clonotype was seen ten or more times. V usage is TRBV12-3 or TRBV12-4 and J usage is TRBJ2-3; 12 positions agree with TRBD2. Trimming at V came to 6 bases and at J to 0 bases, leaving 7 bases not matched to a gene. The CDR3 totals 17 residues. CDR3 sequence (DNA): TGTGCCAGCAGCCTTCGGACTAGCGGGATCAGCACAGATACGCAGTATTTT. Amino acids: CASSLRTSGISTDTQYF.

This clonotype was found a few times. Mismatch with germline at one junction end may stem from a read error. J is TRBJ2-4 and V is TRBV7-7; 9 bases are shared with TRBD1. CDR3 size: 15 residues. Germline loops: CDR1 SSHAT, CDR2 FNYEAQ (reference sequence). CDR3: CASSWTGEGENIQYF. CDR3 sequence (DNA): TGTGCTAGCAGCTGGACAGGGGAAGGGGAAAACATTCAGTACTTC.

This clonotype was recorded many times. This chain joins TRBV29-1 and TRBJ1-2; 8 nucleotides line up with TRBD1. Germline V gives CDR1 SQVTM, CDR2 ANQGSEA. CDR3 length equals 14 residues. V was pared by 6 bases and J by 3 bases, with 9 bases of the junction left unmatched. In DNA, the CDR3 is TGCAGCGTACTAGGACAGGGCCGGGACTATGGCTACACCTTC. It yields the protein CSVLGQGRDYGYTF.

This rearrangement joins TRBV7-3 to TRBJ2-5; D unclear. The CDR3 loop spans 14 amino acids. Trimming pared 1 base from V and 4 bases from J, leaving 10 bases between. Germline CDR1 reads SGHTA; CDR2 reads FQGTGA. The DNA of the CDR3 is TGTGCCAGCAGCTTAAATGGCCCCGGAGAGACCCAGTACTTC. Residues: CASSLNGPGETQYF.

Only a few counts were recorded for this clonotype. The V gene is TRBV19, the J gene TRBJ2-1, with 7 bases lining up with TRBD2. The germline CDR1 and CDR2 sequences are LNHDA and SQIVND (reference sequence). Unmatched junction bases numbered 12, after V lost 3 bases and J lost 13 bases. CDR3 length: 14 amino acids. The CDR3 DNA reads TGTGCCAGTAGTATTCCATTAAAGGGAGGGGTTCAGTTCTTC. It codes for CASSIPLKGGVQFF.

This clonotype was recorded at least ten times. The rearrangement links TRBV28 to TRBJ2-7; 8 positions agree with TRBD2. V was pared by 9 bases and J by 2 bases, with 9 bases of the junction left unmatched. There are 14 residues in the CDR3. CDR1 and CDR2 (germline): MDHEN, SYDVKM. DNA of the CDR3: TGTGCCAGAGGTCACTGCGGGAGGACCTACGAGCAGTACTTC. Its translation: CARGHCGRTYEQYF.

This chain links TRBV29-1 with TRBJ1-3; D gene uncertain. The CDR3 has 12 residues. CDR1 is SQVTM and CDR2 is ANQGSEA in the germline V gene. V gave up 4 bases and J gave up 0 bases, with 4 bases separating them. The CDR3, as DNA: TGCAGCGTTGGGAGCTCTGGAAACACCATATATTTT. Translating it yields CSVGSSGNTIYF.

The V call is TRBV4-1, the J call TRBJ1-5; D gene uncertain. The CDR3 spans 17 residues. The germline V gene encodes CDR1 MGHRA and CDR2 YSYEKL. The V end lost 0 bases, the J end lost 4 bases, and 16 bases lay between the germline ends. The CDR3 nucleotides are TGCGCCAGCAGCCAAGAAGTAGAGGTATCAAAAAATCAGCCCCAGCATTTT. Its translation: CASSQEVEVSKNQPQHF.

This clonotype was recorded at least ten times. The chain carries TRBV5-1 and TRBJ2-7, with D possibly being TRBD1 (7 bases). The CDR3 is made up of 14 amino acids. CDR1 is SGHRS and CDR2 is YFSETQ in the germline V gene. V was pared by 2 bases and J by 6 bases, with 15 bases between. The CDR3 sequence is CASSFLDRRVEQYF. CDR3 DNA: TGCGCCAGCAGCTTCTTGGACAGGAGGGTCGAGCAGTACTTC.

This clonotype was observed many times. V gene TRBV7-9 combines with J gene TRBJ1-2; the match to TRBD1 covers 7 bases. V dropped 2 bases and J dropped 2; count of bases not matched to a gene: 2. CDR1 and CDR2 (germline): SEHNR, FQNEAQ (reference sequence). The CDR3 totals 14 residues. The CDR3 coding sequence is TGTGCCAGCAGCTTAACAGGGGTGAACTATGGCTACACCTTC. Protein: CASSLTGVNYGYTF.

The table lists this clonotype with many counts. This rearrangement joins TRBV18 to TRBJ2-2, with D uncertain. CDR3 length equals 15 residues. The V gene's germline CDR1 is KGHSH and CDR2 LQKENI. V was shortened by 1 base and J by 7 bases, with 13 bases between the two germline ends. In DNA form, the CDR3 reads TGTGCCAGCTCACCACAAGTACAGTCATACGGGGAGCTGTTTTTT. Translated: CASSPQVQSYGELFF.

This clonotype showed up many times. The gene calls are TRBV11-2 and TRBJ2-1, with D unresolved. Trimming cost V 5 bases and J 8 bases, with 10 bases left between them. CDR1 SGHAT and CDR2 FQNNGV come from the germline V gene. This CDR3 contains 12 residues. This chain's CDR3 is CASSPRGDEQFF. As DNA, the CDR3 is TGTGCCAGCAGCCCCCGAGGCGATGAGCAGTTCTTC.

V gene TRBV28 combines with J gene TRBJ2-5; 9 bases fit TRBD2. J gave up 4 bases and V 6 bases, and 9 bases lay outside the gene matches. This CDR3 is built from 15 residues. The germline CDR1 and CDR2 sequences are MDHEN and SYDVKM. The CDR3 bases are TGTGCCAGCAGCCTTATAGCGGGAGCGGGAGAGACCCAGTACTTC. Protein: CASSLIAGAGETQYF.

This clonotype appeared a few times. The CDR3 here is CASSMLPGTYEQYF. DNA for the CDR3: TGTGCCAGTAGTATGTTACCGGGTACGTACGAGCAGTACTTC. The V and J genes are TRBV19 and TRBJ2-7, with D unresolved. The CDR3 sequence is 14 residues long. Germline CDR1 LNHDA, CDR2 SQIVND (reference sequence). The V gene lost 3 bases and the J gene lost 4 bases, with 13 bases spanning the gap.

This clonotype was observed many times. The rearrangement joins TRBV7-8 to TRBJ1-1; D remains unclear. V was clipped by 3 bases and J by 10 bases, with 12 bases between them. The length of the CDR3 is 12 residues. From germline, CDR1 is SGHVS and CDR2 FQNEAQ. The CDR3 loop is CASSFLKRRAFF. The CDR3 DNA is TGTGCCAGCAGCTTCTTAAAACGCCGAGCTTTCTTT.

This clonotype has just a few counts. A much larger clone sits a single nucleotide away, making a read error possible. In DNA, the CDR3 is TGTGCCAGCAGTTACCCCCGGGACAGCCATCAGCCCCAGCATTTT. Protein product: CASSYPRDSHQPQHF. V gene TRBV6-9 combines with J gene TRBJ1-5; the match to TRBD1 covers 7 bases. Germline V CDR1 and CDR2: MNHGY, SVAAGI. The CDR3 loop spans 15 amino acids. V lost 3 bases to trimming and J lost 5 bases; unmatched junction nucleotides: 7.

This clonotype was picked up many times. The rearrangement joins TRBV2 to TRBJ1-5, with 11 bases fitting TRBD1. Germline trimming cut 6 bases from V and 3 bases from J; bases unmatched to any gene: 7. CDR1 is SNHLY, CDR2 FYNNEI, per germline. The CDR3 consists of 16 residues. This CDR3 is CASRGQGARVNQPQHF. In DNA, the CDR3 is TGTGCCAGCAGAGGACAGGGGGCGAGGGTCAATCAGCCCCAGCATTTT.

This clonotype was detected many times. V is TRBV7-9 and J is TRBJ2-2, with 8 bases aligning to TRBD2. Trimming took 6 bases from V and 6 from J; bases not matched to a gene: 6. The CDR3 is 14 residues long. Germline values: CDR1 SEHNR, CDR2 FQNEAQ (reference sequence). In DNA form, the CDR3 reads TGTGCCAGCAGAGAACTAGCGGAACCCGGGGAGCTGTTTTTT. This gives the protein CASRELAEPGELFF.

The CDR3 bases are TGTGCCAGCAGTTACATCTCGGACACCTCCTACGAGCAGTACTTC. Amino acid sequence: CASSYISDTSYEQYF. This rearrangement joins TRBV6-5 to TRBJ2-7; possibly TRBD1 for D (5 bases). The germline V and J ends were trimmed by 2 bases and 0 bases, with 11 bases remaining between them. Germline CDR1 and CDR2: MNHEY and SVGAGI. CDR3 length equals 15 residues.

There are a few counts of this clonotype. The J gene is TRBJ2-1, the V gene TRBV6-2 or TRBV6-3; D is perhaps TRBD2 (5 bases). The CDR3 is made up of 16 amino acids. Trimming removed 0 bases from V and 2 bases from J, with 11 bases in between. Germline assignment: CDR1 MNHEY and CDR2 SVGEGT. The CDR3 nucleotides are TGTGCCAGCAGTTACTCGCGAGAGGGAGCCTACAATGAGCAGTTCTTC. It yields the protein CASSYSREGAYNEQFF.

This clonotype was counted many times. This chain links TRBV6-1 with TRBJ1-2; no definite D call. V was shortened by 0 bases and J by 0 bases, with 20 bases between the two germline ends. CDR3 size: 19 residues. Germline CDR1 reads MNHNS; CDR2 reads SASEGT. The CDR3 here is CASSEAPGGVQSANYGYTF. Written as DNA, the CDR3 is TGTGCCAGCAGTGAAGCTCCGGGCGGGGTACAATCAGCTAACTATGGCTACACCTTC.

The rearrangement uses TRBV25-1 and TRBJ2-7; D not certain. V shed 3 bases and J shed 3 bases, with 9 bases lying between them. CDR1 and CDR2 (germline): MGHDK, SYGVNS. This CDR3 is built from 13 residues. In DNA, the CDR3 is TGTGCCAGCAGTGACCCTAATGACTACGAGCAGTACTTC. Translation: CASSDPNDYEQYF.

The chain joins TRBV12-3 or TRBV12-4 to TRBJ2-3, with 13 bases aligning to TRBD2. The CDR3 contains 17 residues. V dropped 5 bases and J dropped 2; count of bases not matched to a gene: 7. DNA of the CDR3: TGTGCCAGCAGTCCGATCGGGACTAGCGGGAACACAGATACGCAGTATTTT. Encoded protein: CASSPIGTSGNTDTQYF.

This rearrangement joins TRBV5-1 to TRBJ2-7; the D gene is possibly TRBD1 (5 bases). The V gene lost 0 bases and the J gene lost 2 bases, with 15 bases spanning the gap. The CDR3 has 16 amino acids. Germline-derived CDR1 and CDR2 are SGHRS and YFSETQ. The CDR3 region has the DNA TGCGCCAGCAGCTTGGGGGGCGGACGGCGCCCCTACGAGCAGTACTTC. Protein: CASSLGGGRRPYEQYF.

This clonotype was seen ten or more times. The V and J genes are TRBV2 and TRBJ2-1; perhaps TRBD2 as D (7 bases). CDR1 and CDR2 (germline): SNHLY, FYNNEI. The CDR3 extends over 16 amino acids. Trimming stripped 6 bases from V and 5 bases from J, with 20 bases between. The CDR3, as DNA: TGTGCCAGCAGGGACCCTACTGGGGGGGGCAACAATGAGCAGTTCTTC. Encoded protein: CASRDPTGGGNNEQFF.

The CDR3 here is CSARPTGLANTGELFF. CDR3 nucleotides: TGCAGTGCTAGACCTACTGGACTAGCGAACACCGGGGAGCTGTTTTTT. The chain links TRBV20-1 to TRBJ2-2; 7 bases line up with TRBD2. This CDR3 region has 16 residues. The V gene's germline CDR1 is DFQATT and CDR2 SNEGSKA (reference sequence). The trim removed 2 bases at V and 0 bases at J, leaving 6 bases unmatched.

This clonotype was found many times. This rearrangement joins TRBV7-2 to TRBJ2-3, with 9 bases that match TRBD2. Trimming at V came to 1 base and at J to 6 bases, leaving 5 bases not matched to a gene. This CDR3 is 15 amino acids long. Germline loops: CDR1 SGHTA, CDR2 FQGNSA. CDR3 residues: CASSLEGGRGDTQYF. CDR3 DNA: TGTGCCAGCAGCTTAGAGGGCGGGAGGGGGGATACGCAGTATTTT.